Listed below are T cell receptor beta chains from one sample, sequenced in a study of response to subunit inactivated influenza vaccine. TCRdb processed the RT-PCR reads anew with MiXCR; each CDR3 protein has one entry. The data show roughly 650,000 distinct CDR3 sequences, with about a sixth seen just once and under 14% held by the top ten. Sequencing was performed on PBMCs from blood, taken 11 to 12 days after vaccination. Receptor source: a man aged 45 to 65 who received an inactivated influenza vaccine. The CDR3 runs from the conserved cysteine through the conserved F or W. Each record gives: CDR3 DNA, CDR3 protein, J gene, clone size, V gene, D gene. D genes are given only for firm matches. Clone size is shown for a subset of rows, as once, few, many or a class of expanded clone.

DNA: TGTACCAGCAGCTTAGCGGGGAGCAATCAGCCCCAGCATTTT
CDR3: CTSSLAGSNQPQHF
J: TRBJ1-5
size: few
V: TRBV13
D: -

DNA: TGTGCCATCATTGTACGCGGTGCTAATGAAAAACTGTTTTTT
CDR3: CAIIVRGANEKLFF
J: TRBJ1-4
size: -
V: TRBV10-3
D: -

DNA: TGCAGTGCTTCTCCGGGAACCCTCATCCACGAGCAGTACTTC
CDR3: CSASPGTLIHEQYF
J: TRBJ2-7
size: -
V: TRBV20-1
D: -

DNA: TGTGCCAGCAGCCAAAAATCGAAACCACTATCCCCGCGGGGTTTCTACAATGAGCAGTTCTTC
CDR3: CASSQKSKPLSPRGFYNEQFF
J: TRBJ2-1
size: few
V: TRBV28
D: -

DNA: TGTGCCAGCAGTTCCTTAAGTTTACAGTGGGAGGGAGAGACCCAGTACTTC
CDR3: CASSSLSLQWEGETQYF
J: TRBJ2-5
size: few
V: TRBV28
D: TRBD2

DNA: TGTGCCAGCAGCTTGGGACAGGGATGGTATACGCAGTATTTT
CDR3: CASSLGQGWYTQYF
J: TRBJ2-3
size: -
V: TRBV7-9
D: TRBD1

DNA: TGCGCCAGCAGCCAAGTGCCCAGCGGGGAACTTGCCGGGGAGCTGTTTTTT
CDR3: CASSQVPSGELAGELFF
J: TRBJ2-2
size: few
V: TRBV4-1
D: TRBD2

DNA: TGTGCCAGCTCACCACGGACAGGAACGAACACCGGGGAGCTGTTTTTT
CDR3: CASSPRTGTNTGELFF
J: TRBJ2-2
size: few
V: TRBV18
D: TRBD1

DNA: TGTGCCAGCACCAGGCGGAATGAGCAGTTCTTC
CDR3: CASTRRNEQFF
J: TRBJ2-1
size: -
V: TRBV12-3/TRBV12-4
D: -

DNA: TGTGCCAGCAGCGTAGCTAGTCCGGACTATTACAATGAGCAGTTCTTC
CDR3: CASSVASPDYYNEQFF
J: TRBJ2-1
size: -
V: TRBV9
D: -

DNA: TGTGCCAGCAGCCCACACGGGACCGGTTACGAGCAGTACTTC
CDR3: CASSPHGTGYEQYF
J: TRBJ2-7
size: few
V: TRBV7-2
D: -

DNA: TGTGCCAGCAGCAATCCCCGGGCAGTCCCCTATGGCTACACCTTC
CDR3: CASSNPRAVPYGYTF
J: TRBJ1-2
size: -
V: TRBV9
D: -

DNA: TGCGCCAGCAGCCTACAGGGTGCCCATGAGCAGTTCTTC
CDR3: CASSLQGAHEQFF
J: TRBJ2-1
size: -
V: TRBV4-3
D: -

DNA: TGTGCCAGCAGCTTCTCCGGCACCAGGGGAGGAAAACTGTTTTTT
CDR3: CASSFSGTRGGKLFF
J: TRBJ1-4
size: many
V: TRBV6-5
D: -

DNA: TGTGCCAGCACGTCCGGTTTTCCCCCCCGGGAGACCCAGTACTTC
CDR3: CASTSGFPPRETQYF
J: TRBJ2-5
size: few
V: TRBV28
D: -

DNA: TGTGCCAGCAGATTTACGGGGGCAGGGGGATACGAGCAGTACTTC
CDR3: CASRFTGAGGYEQYF
J: TRBJ2-7
size: -
V: TRBV7-9
D: -

DNA: TGCAGTGCTGGGGCTCATGGGACAGGGGATAGCAATCAGCCCCAGCATTTT
CDR3: CSAGAHGTGDSNQPQHF
J: TRBJ1-5
size: few
V: TRBV20-1
D: TRBD1